Presented here are 9 T cell receptor beta chains from one specimen sequenced in a study of identifying expanded T cells in peripheral blood. The method was immunoSEQ multiplex PCR; TCRdb's version includes in-frame clones alone and lacks a portion of them. The data contain some 75,000 clones, roughly 88% of them singletons. Material for sequencing was blood. These TCRs come from a person aged 18 to 70 in good health.

The chain couples TRBV18 to TRBJ2-1, with D perhaps matching TRBD1 (6 bases). Trimming pared 5 bases from V and 4 bases from J, leaving 18 bases between. Germline V lookup: CDR1 KGHSH, CDR2 LQKENI. This CDR3 has 16 amino acids. CDR3 nucleotides: TGTGCCAGCTCAGCAACCGGGACAAACGTATACAATGAGCAGTTCTTC. Translation gives CASSATGTNVYNEQFF.

The CDR3 loop is CASRPMGNTEAFF. The CDR3 DNA follows: TGTGCCAGTAGGCCCATGGGGAACACTGAAGCTTTCTTT. The J gene is TRBJ1-1, the V gene TRBV19; unclear D gene. CDR1 LNHDA and CDR2 SQIVND come from the germline V gene (reference sequence). This CDR3 is 13 amino acids long. With 6 bases removed from V and 1 base from J, the gap between germline ends came to 9 bases.

The chain carries TRBV29-1 and TRBJ1-4; 9 bases align to TRBD1. V was pared by 5 bases and J by 8 bases, with 9 bases of the junction left unmatched. The CDR3 loop spans 14 amino acids. CDR1 SQVTM and CDR2 ANQGSEA come from the germline V gene. The CDR3 nucleotides are TGCAGCGTTAATACAGGGGGCCTTAGAGAAAAACTGTTTTTT. Translation: CSVNTGGLREKLFF.

The chain recombines TRBV7-3 with TRBJ2-7, with 8 bases that match TRBD2. This CDR3 spans 15 amino acids. The V gene end was trimmed by 5 bases and the J gene end by 2 bases; junction bases not matched to a gene: 8. The germline gives CDR1 SGHTA, CDR2 FQGTGA. The CDR3 region is CASSKGPSGPYEQYF. In nucleotides, the CDR3 is TGTGCCAGCAGCAAGGGGCCTAGCGGGCCCTACGAGCAGTACTTC. Drawing the rest from reference TRBV7-3 and TRBJ2-7, the complete variable domain is GAGVSQTPSNKVTEKGKYVELRCDPISGHTALYWYRQSLGQGPEFLIYFQGTGAADDSGLPNDRFFAVRPEGSVSTLKIQRTERGDSAVYLCASSKGPSGPYEQYFGPGTRLTVT.

This chain links TRBV10-3 with TRBJ1-5; D call uncertain. Germline loops: CDR1 ENHRY, CDR2 SYGVKD. This CDR3 spans 15 amino acids. V lost 6 bases to trimming and J lost 0 bases, with 12 bases between them. DNA of the CDR3: TGTGCCATCAGCCCCACGGGGAATAGCAATCAGCCCCAGCATTTT. It yields the protein CAISPTGNSNQPQHF.

The V and J genes are TRBV5-1 and TRBJ2-5, with D hard to call. Deletions cut 2 bases from V and 5 bases from J, with 10 bases between. CDR1 and CDR2 (germline): SGHRS, YFSETQ. The CDR3 consists of 13 residues. The CDR3 nucleotides read TGCGCCAGCAGCTTCAGTGCCGGGGAGACCCAGTACTTC. Translating it yields CASSFSAGETQYF.

The sample holds one count of this clone. The CDR3 bases are TGTGCCAGCAGCCTCGAAGCGGGGAGTAGAGAGACCCAGTACTTC. As protein: CASSLEAGSRETQYF. This chain links TRBV7-3 with TRBJ2-5, with 7 bases fitting TRBD2. Germline V gene data show CDR1 as SGHTA and CDR2 as FQGTGA. The CDR3 length is 15 residues. V dropped 5 bases and J dropped 4; count of bases not matched to a gene: 10.

V and J are TRBV4-3 and TRBJ1-3, with D unclear. CDR1 is LGHNA and CDR2 is YSLEER in the germline V gene. This CDR3 is built from 17 residues. Trimming pared 0 bases from V and 0 bases from J, leaving 12 bases between. In nucleotides, the CDR3 is TGCGCCAGCAGCCAAGACTCTGCCGCTCGCTCTGGAAACACCATATATTTT. Encoded protein: CASSQDSAARSGNTIYF.

The chain recombines TRBV5-6 with TRBJ2-7; possibly TRBD1 for D (6 bases). The CDR3 length is 18 residues. Germline loops: CDR1 SGHDT, CDR2 YYEEEE. Trimming removed 0 bases from V and 1 base from J, with 20 bases in between. The CDR3 DNA is TGTGCCAGCAGCTTGGCCTTGGACAGCCGAGGGGTATCCTACGAGCAGTACTTC. As protein: CASSLALDSRGVSYEQYF.